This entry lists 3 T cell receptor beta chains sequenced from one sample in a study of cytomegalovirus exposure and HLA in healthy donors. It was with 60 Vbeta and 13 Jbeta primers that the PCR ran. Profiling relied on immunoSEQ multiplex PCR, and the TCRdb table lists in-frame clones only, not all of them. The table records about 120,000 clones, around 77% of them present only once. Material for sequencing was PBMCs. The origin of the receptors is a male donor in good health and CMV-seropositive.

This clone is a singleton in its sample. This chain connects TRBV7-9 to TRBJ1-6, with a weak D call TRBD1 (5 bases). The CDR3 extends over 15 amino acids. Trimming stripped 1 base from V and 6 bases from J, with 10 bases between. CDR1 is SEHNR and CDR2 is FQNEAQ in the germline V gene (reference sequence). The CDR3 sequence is CASSLVGAANSPLHF. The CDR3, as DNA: TGTGCCAGCAGCTTAGTAGGGGCCGCTAATTCACCCCTCCACTTT.

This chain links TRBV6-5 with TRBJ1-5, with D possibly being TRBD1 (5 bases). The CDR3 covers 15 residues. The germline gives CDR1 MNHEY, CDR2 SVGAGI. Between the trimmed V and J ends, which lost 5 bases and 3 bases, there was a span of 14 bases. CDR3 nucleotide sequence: TGTGCCAGCAGTCGGAGGGAGGGGCACAATCAGCCCCAGCATTTT. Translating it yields CASSRREGHNQPQHF.

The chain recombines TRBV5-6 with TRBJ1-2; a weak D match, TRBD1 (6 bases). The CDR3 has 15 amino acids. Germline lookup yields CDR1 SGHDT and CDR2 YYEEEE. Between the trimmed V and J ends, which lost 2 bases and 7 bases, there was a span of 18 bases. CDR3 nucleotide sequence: TGTGCCAGCAGCTTCCCGGGACGGGACATTTTTGGCTACACCTTC. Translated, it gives CASSFPGRDIFGYTF. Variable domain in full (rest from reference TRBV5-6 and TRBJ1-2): DAGVTQSPTHLIKTRGQQVTLRCSPKSGHDTVSWYQQALGQGPQFIFQYYEEEERQRGNFPDRFSGHQFPNYSSELNVNALLLGDSALYLCASSFPGRDIFGYTFGSGTRLTVV.